These T cell receptor beta chains were read from a single sample in a study of T cells in Graves' hyperthyroidism and ophthalmopathy. TCRdb used MiXCR to reprocess the multiplex PCR reads, holding one entry per CDR3 protein. The sample consists of approximately 100,000 distinct CDR3 sequences, approximately 42% of them appearing once. Sequenced: peripheral blood or thyroid tissue (not recorded which). All receptors come from a woman in her twenties or thirties with Graves' hyperthyroidism. The CDR3 runs from the conserved cysteine through the conserved F or W.

cdr3_aa | j_call | v_call
CATSRVIGNEKLFF | TRBJ1-4 | TRBV15
CASSFRDRTELTQYF | TRBJ2-5 | TRBV28
CASSLGLAGVGETQYF | TRBJ2-5 | TRBV7-9
CASSIKVGADTQYF | TRBJ2-3 | TRBV27
CATPGQGGPPLHF | TRBJ1-6 | TRBV15
CASSRDRGRHTEAFF | TRBJ1-1 | TRBV7-8
CASSQGRLAGETQYF | TRBJ2-5 | TRBV4-2
CASTIQGVDTGTGFGETQYF | TRBJ2-5 | TRBV5-1
CASSQGRGQSSPLHF | TRBJ1-6 | TRBV7-9
CASSSHRTGTVYEQYF | TRBJ2-7 | TRBV5-1
CAISESWETQYF | TRBJ2-5 | TRBV10-3
CASSEATYWRNTEAFF | TRBJ1-1 | TRBV6-1
CASGQDRETTQYF | TRBJ2-3 | TRBV7-6
CASGTSGSSYEQYF | TRBJ2-7 | TRBV5-1
CASSQRQSNQPQHF | TRBJ1-5 | TRBV3-1
CASSAANSPLHF | TRBJ1-6 | TRBV9
CASSWGSTDTQYF | TRBJ2-3 | TRBV27
CAISGDRLAGVYEQYF | TRBJ2-7 | TRBV10-3
CASRHVPGLAGSGTGANVLTF | TRBJ2-6 | TRBV7-2
CASSLNRAGGTEAFF | TRBJ1-1 | TRBV11-2
CASSLPGRWSETQYF | TRBJ2-5 | TRBV7-2
CASGLVAGVGEKLFF | TRBJ1-4 | TRBV12-5
CSARDPDKNTEAFF | TRBJ1-1 | TRBV20-1
CASSQMAGGDSYEQYF | TRBJ2-7 | TRBV4-1
CASSQAHYGYTF | TRBJ1-2 | TRBV4-2
CASSSAGTEAFF | TRBJ1-1 | TRBV28
CASRLSALYEQYF | TRBJ2-7 | TRBV28
CASSSYRVFDYGYTF | TRBJ1-2 | TRBV28
CASSTSPATNYGYTF | TRBJ1-2 | TRBV6-6
CAGHQGGSEANVLTF | TRBJ2-6 | TRBV2
CASTRASGKETQYF | TRBJ2-5 | TRBV5-5
CASGDNAETEAFF | TRBJ1-1 | TRBV5-6
CSASSWQGYSNQPQHF | TRBJ1-5 | TRBV20-1
CATSPETGANEKLFF | TRBJ1-4 | TRBV9
CASSPELAGVNEQYF | TRBJ2-7 | TRBV7-3
CSAGDLDRETQYF | TRBJ2-5 | TRBV20-1
CASSPTGGYDYTF | TRBJ1-2 | TRBV7-3
CSAPGLAGFQQYF | TRBJ2-7 | TRBV20-1
CASSQDAAGGPADTQYF | TRBJ2-3 | TRBV12-3/TRBV12-4
CASSVAPGQRHEKLFF | TRBJ1-4 | TRBV7-2
CASSPIRSGRGTDTQYF | TRBJ2-3 | TRBV3-1
CASSLLDPTNEKLFF | TRBJ1-4 | TRBV5-1
CSARGPPTRSVQETQYF | TRBJ2-5 | TRBV20-1
CASSDRISGNTIYF | TRBJ1-3 | TRBV25-1
CASSPQGWVEQFF | TRBJ2-1 | TRBV7-2
CSASPGTGDIPLHF | TRBJ1-6 | TRBV20-1
CASSTGTADTDTQYF | TRBJ2-3 | TRBV9
CASSSPGRSKGETQYF | TRBJ2-5 | TRBV28
CASSGPGQGWFEQYF | TRBJ2-7 | TRBV28
CSARPTGFGEQYF | TRBJ2-7 | TRBV20-1
CSARVAGGITDTQYF | TRBJ2-3 | TRBV20-1
CASSLAGASYNSPLHF | TRBJ1-6 | TRBV13
CASSLVPSGSGETQYF | TRBJ2-5 | TRBV7-3